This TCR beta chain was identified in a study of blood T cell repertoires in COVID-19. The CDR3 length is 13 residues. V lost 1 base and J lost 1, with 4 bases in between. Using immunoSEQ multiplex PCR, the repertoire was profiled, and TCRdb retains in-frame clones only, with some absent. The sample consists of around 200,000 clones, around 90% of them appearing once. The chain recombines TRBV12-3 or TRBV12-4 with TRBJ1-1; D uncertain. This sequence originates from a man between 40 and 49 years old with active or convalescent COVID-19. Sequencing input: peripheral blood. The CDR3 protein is CASSLVRNTEAFF. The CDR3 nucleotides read TGTGCCAGCAGTTTAGTGCGGAACACTGAAGCTTTCTTT.